One sample yielded the 19 T cell receptor beta chains listed below, sequenced in a study of OX40 agonist ivuxolimab in advanced cancers. Generated by immunoSEQ multiplex PCR, the TCRdb table keeps only in-frame clones and is missing some. The data hold about 45,000 clones, with 75% to 90% observed a single time. The sample here was CD4+ or CD8+ T cells sorted from blood, taken in a trial of the OX40 agonist ivuxolimab. The receptors come from an adult with an advanced solid tumor such as melanoma, head and neck, liver or kidney cancer.

V gene TRBV7-9 combines with J gene TRBJ2-7; possible D gene TRBD1, 6 bases. This CDR3 is 16 amino acids long. V lost 0 bases to trimming and J lost 0 bases, with 12 bases between them. Per the germline V gene, CDR1 is SEHNR and CDR2 is FQNEAQ (reference sequence). The CDR3 region has the DNA TGTGCCAGCAGCTTAGCGCAGGGGAGTAGCTCCTACGAGCAGTACTTC. It specifies CASSLAQGSSSYEQYF.

This clone has just one count. V usage is TRBV4-3 and J usage is TRBJ2-7, with D tentatively TRBD1 or TRBD2 (5 bases each). Germline values: CDR1 LGHNA, CDR2 YSLEER. This CDR3 region has 16 residues. Deletions cut 2 bases from V and 0 bases from J, with 14 bases between. Written as DNA, the CDR3 is TGCGCCAGCAGCCAATATCGGGCAGGGAGCTCCTACGAGCAGTACTTC. Translating it yields CASSQYRAGSSYEQYF.

The rearrangement uses TRBV7-9 and TRBJ1-1; TRBD1 agrees at 7 bases. The germline V gene encodes CDR1 SEHNR and CDR2 FQNEAQ (reference sequence). Trimming at V came to 2 bases and at J to 5 bases, leaving 11 bases not matched to a gene. CDR3 length equals 16 residues. The CDR3 here is CASSLRTGNRETEAFF. The DNA of the CDR3 is TGTGCCAGCAGCTTACGGACAGGCAACAGGGAAACTGAAGCTTTCTTT.

The genes are TRBV27 and TRBJ2-3, with D perhaps TRBD1 or TRBD2 (5 bases each). Germline lookup yields CDR1 MNHEY and CDR2 SMNVEV (reference sequence). Trimming removed 3 bases from V and 4 bases from J, with 14 bases in between. There are 15 residues in the CDR3. The CDR3 is CASSFVGEGPDTQYF. Here the CDR3 DNA reads TGTGCCAGCAGTTTCGTAGGCGAGGGGCCAGATACGCAGTATTTT.

This clone was seen a single time. This rearrangement joins TRBV2 to TRBJ2-1; 9 nucleotides match TRBD2. With V trimmed by 6 bases and J by 7 bases, 10 bases remained unmatched. Germline V lookup: CDR1 SNHLY, CDR2 FYNNEI. CDR3 length: 15 amino acids. The CDR3 bases are TGTGCCAGCAGGCCCAGGCGGGAGGGCCTAAATGAGCAGTTCTTC. Translation gives CASRPRREGLNEQFF. The variable domain in full, completed from reference TRBV2 and TRBJ2-1, reads EPEVTQTPSHQVTQMGQEVILRCVPISNHLYFYWYRQILGQKVEFLVSFYNNEISEKSEIFDDQFSVERPDGSNFTLKIRSTKLEDSAMYFCASRPRREGLNEQFFGPGTRLTVL.

In the case of this clone: Other DNA sequences from this sample encode an identical CDR3 as well. This chain uses TRBV5-6 with TRBJ1-2; TRBD1 matches 10 bases. Losses at the gene ends were 2 bases for V and 7 bases for J; bases not matched to a gene: 5. CDR1 is SGHDT and CDR2 is YYEEEE in the germline V gene. This CDR3 has 14 residues. CDR3 in DNA: TGTGCCAGCAGCTTAGGGACAGGGGTCATTGGCTACACCTTC. Translation: CASSLGTGVIGYTF.

The J gene is TRBJ2-7, the V gene TRBV9; unclear D gene. The length of the CDR3 is 16 residues. V lost 4 bases and J lost 1, with 18 bases in between. CDR1 SGDLS and CDR2 YYNGEE come from the germline V gene. The CDR3 sequence: CASSPSEVGVSYEQYF. The CDR3 DNA sequence: TGTGCCAGCAGCCCCTCGGAAGTGGGTGTATCCTACGAGCAGTACTTC.

This chain links TRBV5-4 with TRBJ2-2; D is possibly TRBD2 (6 bases). Trimming shortened V by 0 bases and J by 1 base, and 13 bases separated the two germline ends. The germline V gene has CDR1 SGHNT and CDR2 YYREEE (reference sequence). CDR3 length: 17 amino acids. In DNA form, the CDR3 reads TGTGCCAGCAGCTTGGAGTCGGTAGCGGAGAACACCGGGGAGCTGTTTTTT. Amino acid sequence: CASSLESVAENTGELFF.

With regard to this clone: A read error is likely, as this CDR3 ends without the conserved phenylalanine or tryptophan. The limits of the CDR3 on the DNA are not certain, so only TCRdb's listed CDR3 is given. This chain's CDR3 is CAILRAGAS. This chain connects TRBV6-9 to TRBJ2-2; the tabulated D call, TRBD2, remains unverified against the DNA. The CDR3 totals 9 residues, both ends included. Germline V gene lookup returns CDR1 MNHGY and CDR2 SVAAGI.

The genes are TRBV19 and TRBJ2-1, with D possibly TRBD1 on 6 matching bases. The CDR3 runs to 15 residues. Germline CDR1 LNHDA, CDR2 SQIVND (reference sequence). V was trimmed by 6 bases and J by 3 bases, leaving 15 bases between them. The CDR3 loop reads CASREDRLGYNEQFF. DNA of the CDR3: TGTGCCAGTAGAGAGGACAGATTAGGCTACAATGAGCAGTTCTTC.

The gene calls are TRBV7-3 and TRBJ2-3; D may match TRBD1 or TRBD2 (6 bases each). From germline, CDR1 is SGHTA and CDR2 FQGTGA. The length of the CDR3 is 16 residues. Trimming removed 1 base from V and 0 bases from J, with 11 bases in between. The CDR3 DNA reads as TGTGCCAGCAGCTTAAGTTTAGGGGGGAGCACAGATACGCAGTATTTT. It is translated as CASSLSLGGSTDTQYF.

This chain connects TRBV30 to TRBJ2-7; D may correspond to TRBD1 or TRBD2 (5 bases each). The germline CDR1 and CDR2 sequences are GTSNPN and SVGIG (reference sequence). CDR3 size: 12 residues. V shed 2 bases and J shed 5 bases, with 10 bases lying between them. DNA of the CDR3: TGTGCCTGGAGTTCGGGGCTTGACGAGCAGTACTTC. As protein: CAWSSGLDEQYF.

The rearrangement links TRBV10-2 to TRBJ2-1; the D gene is possibly TRBD2 (6 bases). Trimming removed 10 bases from V and 5 bases from J, with 15 bases in between. CDR1 WSHSY and CDR2 SAAADI come from the germline V gene. The CDR3 runs to 13 residues. The DNA for the CDR3 is TGCGCCACGGGGAGGTTGGGGAACAATGAGCAGTTCTTC. Its protein product is CATGRLGNNEQFF.

This clone was detected once. This chain links TRBV4-2 with TRBJ2-5, with D tentatively TRBD2 (7 bases). V was cut by 7 bases and J by 1 base, with 16 bases left in between. In germline, CDR1 is LGHNA, CDR2 YNFKEQ. There are 15 residues in the CDR3. The CDR3 reads CASIPYAGAQETQYF. CDR3 sequence (DNA): TGTGCCAGCATCCCTTACGCGGGGGCCCAAGAGACCCAGTACTTC.

This sequence joins TRBV18 and TRBJ2-3; TRBD2 aligns across 7 bases. This CDR3 comprises 15 residues. V lost 4 bases to trimming and J lost 4 bases; unmatched junction nucleotides: 8. The germline V gene encodes CDR1 KGHSH and CDR2 LQKENI. CDR3 sequence (DNA): TGTGCCAGCTCACTATCGGGCGGGAGTTCAGATACGCAGTATTTT. Protein sequence: CASSLSGGSSDTQYF.

This chain joins TRBV7-7 and TRBJ2-7; D is possibly TRBD1 or TRBD2 (5 bases each). V lost 5 bases, J lost 4 bases, and 15 bases lay in between. The CDR3 covers 14 residues. Germline values: CDR1 SSHAT, CDR2 FNYEAQ (reference sequence). The CDR3: CASSPGDLPYEQYF. In DNA, the CDR3 is TGTGCCAGCAGCCCCGGGGACCTGCCGTACGAGCAGTACTTC.

The chain links TRBV19 to TRBJ2-7, with D perhaps matching TRBD1 (6 bases). This CDR3 has 13 residues. V lost 5 bases to trimming and J lost 3 bases, with 11 bases between them. The germline gives CDR1 LNHDA, CDR2 SQIVND (reference sequence). The CDR3 region is CASSLVRGYEQYF. The CDR3 DNA follows: TGTGCCAGTAGTCTTGTCAGGGGCTACGAGCAGTACTTC.

The chain employs TRBV7-9 and TRBJ1-2; D might be TRBD1 (5 bases). This CDR3 has 15 amino acids. The V gene lost 1 base and the J gene lost 2 bases, with 11 bases spanning the gap. Per germline, CDR1 SEHNR and CDR2 FQNEAQ (reference sequence). CDR3 in DNA: TGTGCCAGCAGCTTAGAGCGACAGCTCAACTATGGCTACACCTTC. Encoded protein: CASSLERQLNYGYTF.

J is TRBJ1-6 and V is TRBV7-9; perhaps TRBD1 as D (5 bases). Trimming stripped 0 bases from V and 11 bases from J, with 11 bases between. Germline V gene lookup returns CDR1 SEHNR and CDR2 FQNEAQ (reference sequence). The CDR3 covers 14 residues. The CDR3 DNA sequence: TGTGCCAGCAGCTTAGCCGGCAGGGAAACACCCCTCCACTTT. Translation gives CASSLAGRETPLHF.